Listed below are T cell receptor beta chains from one sample, sequenced in a study of blood T cells in healthy people across ages. TCRdb reprocessed the 5' RACE reads with MiXCR, giving one entry per CDR3 protein. The sample lists 1.5 million to 2 million distinct CDR3 sequences; roughly 30% were seen once. Sequenced input: blood. The source of these receptors is a woman younger than 45 in good health. The CDR3 runs from the conserved cysteine through the conserved F or W. Each record gives: D gene, J gene, V gene, clone size, CDR3 DNA, CDR3 protein. A D gene is named only where the DNA matches it firmly. Clone size is not always given. Where it is, it says once, few, many or a class for expanded clones.

D: .
J: TRBJ1-2
V: TRBV5-4
size: few
DNA: TGTGCCAGCAGGTGGTGGAGGGGGGGGCGAGACTATGGCTACACCTTC
CDR3: CASRWWRGGRDYGYTF

D: TRBD2
J: TRBJ2-1
V: TRBV20-1
size: .
DNA: TGCAGTGCCGGGACTAGCCGTTACAATGAGCAGTTCTTC
CDR3: CSAGTSRYNEQFF

D: .
J: TRBJ2-1
V: TRBV5-1
size: .
DNA: TGCGCCAGCAGCTCCAGAGTCGGAGTGAGCTCCTACAATGAGCAGTTCTTC
CDR3: CASSSRVGVSSYNEQFF

D: .
J: TRBJ2-5
V: TRBV3-1
size: few
DNA: TGTGCCAGCAGCCAACGACTCGGAGAAGAGACCCAGTACTTC
CDR3: CASSQRLGEETQYF

D: .
J: TRBJ1-3
V: TRBV20-1
size: few
DNA: TGCAGTGCTATGGACGGAGATCGAAGAAACACCATATATTTT
CDR3: CSAMDGDRRNTIYF

D: .
J: TRBJ2-6
V: TRBV5-5
size: many
DNA: TGTGCCAGCAGCTTGGCCTCCACATACTCTGGGGCCAACGTCCTGACTTTC
CDR3: CASSLASTYSGANVLTF

D: .
J: TRBJ2-3
V: TRBV5-1
size: .
DNA: TGCGCCAGCACCCGAGATGGGGCAGATACGCGGTATTTT
CDR3: CASTRDGADTRYF

D: .
J: TRBJ1-5
V: TRBV5-1
size: many
DNA: TGCGCCAGCAGCTTGGATGGAGAACTAAATCAGCCCCAGCATTTT
CDR3: CASSLDGELNQPQHF

D: TRBD2
J: TRBJ2-7
V: TRBV6-6
size: many
DNA: TGTGCCAGCAGTTACTGGGACGGGACTAGAGGAGAGCAGTACTTC
CDR3: CASSYWDGTRGEQYF

D: .
J: TRBJ1-4
V: TRBV20-1
size: .
DNA: TGCAGTGCTACGCCCCAAGCGGGGACAACTAATGAAAAACTGTTTTTT
CDR3: CSATPQAGTTNEKLFF

D: TRBD2
J: TRBJ2-5
V: TRBV20-1
size: .
DNA: TGCAGTGCTAGAGATAACTCCCGACTAGCGGGGGGGCCAGAGACCCAGTACTTC
CDR3: CSARDNSRLAGGPETQYF

D: .
J: TRBJ2-1
V: TRBV6-6
size: few
DNA: TGTGCCAGCAGGTCGACAGCCTACAATGAGCAGTTCTTC
CDR3: CASRSTAYNEQFF

D: .
J: TRBJ2-1
V: TRBV20-1
size: .
DNA: TGCAGTGCTAGAGTCGGTCGCCTAGCCCCCCATGAGCAGTTCTTC
CDR3: CSARVGRLAPHEQFF

D: TRBD2
J: TRBJ2-1
V: TRBV4-2
size: .
DNA: TGTGCCAGCAGCCAAGTCCTAGCGGACCAAGAGACCCAGTTCTTC
CDR3: CASSQVLADQETQFF

D: TRBD2
J: TRBJ2-7
V: TRBV7-2
size: few
DNA: TGTGCCAGCAGTGACCGGGACTACTCGCTCTACGAGCAGTACTTC
CDR3: CASSDRDYSLYEQYF

D: TRBD1
J: TRBJ2-1
V: TRBV20-1
size: .
DNA: TGCAGTGCGCCTAACAGGGGCTCCTACAATGGGCAGTTCTTC
CDR3: CSAPNRGSYNGQFF

D: .
J: TRBJ2-7
V: TRBV20-1
size: .
DNA: TGCAGTGCTAGAGATCCCGGGGGCCTGAGCTCCTACGAGCAGTACTTC
CDR3: CSARDPGGLSSYEQYF

D: .
J: TRBJ2-7
V: TRBV7-2
size: .
DNA: TGTGCCAGCAGCCCAGACTCAGGGGGGACTTCCTACGAGCAGTACTTC
CDR3: CASSPDSGGTSYEQYF

D: .
J: TRBJ2-1
V: TRBV29-1
size: many
DNA: TGCAGCGCCGCCGGGGGCTACAATGAGCAGTTCTTC
CDR3: CSAAGGYNEQFF

D: .
J: TRBJ1-2
V: TRBV12-3/TRBV12-4
size: .
DNA: TGTGCCAGCAGCGTACGGGGCCCCTATGGCTACACCTTC
CDR3: CASSVRGPYGYTF

D: TRBD1
J: TRBJ1-2
V: TRBV5-5
size: many
DNA: TGTGCCAGCAGCTTGGGACAGGGGGCTGTTGGCTACACCTTC
CDR3: CASSLGQGAVGYTF

D: .
J: TRBJ2-7
V: TRBV20-1
size: .
DNA: TGCAGTGTCCTAAGTGTCAGGGGAGGACCTGGCGAGCAGTACTTC
CDR3: CSVLSVRGGPGEQYF

D: TRBD2
J: TRBJ2-3
V: TRBV4-1
size: .
DNA: TGCGCCAGCAGCCTTAGACTAGCGGGGGTCCCTGGCACAGATACGCAGTATTTT
CDR3: CASSLRLAGVPGTDTQYF

D: TRBD2
J: TRBJ2-3
V: TRBV7-6
size: .
DNA: TGTGCCAGCAGCCCCGCGGGGGTACAGACAGATACGCAGTATTTT
CDR3: CASSPAGVQTDTQYF

D: .
J: TRBJ2-4
V: TRBV5-5
size: many
DNA: TGTGCCAGCAGCTATGAGTGGGCCAAAAACATTCAGTACTTC
CDR3: CASSYEWAKNIQYF

D: TRBD1
J: TRBJ1-2
V: TRBV29-1
size: .
DNA: TGCAGCGCCGTATCAGTGCAGGGGGCGTCACGTTATGGCTACACCTTC
CDR3: CSAVSVQGASRYGYTF

D: .
J: TRBJ2-5
V: TRBV7-2
size: once
DNA: TGTGCCAGCAGCTTATCCAGCTCTAGGGAGGTCATGCGAGAGACCCAGTACTTC
CDR3: CASSLSSSREVMRETQYF

D: .
J: TRBJ2-4
V: TRBV12-3/TRBV12-4
size: .
DNA: TGTGCCAGCAGTTTCTCAGGGAATAACATTCAGTACTTC
CDR3: CASSFSGNNIQYF

D: TRBD1
J: TRBJ2-7
V: TRBV28
size: few
DNA: TGTGCCAGCAGAACCGGGACAGGGGCGGTCGAGCAGTACTTC
CDR3: CASRTGTGAVEQYF

D: .
J: TRBJ2-2
V: TRBV3-1
size: .
DNA: TGTGCCAGCAGCCAGAGACAATCTCTGGGCGGGGAGCTGTTTTTT
CDR3: CASSQRQSLGGELFF

D: TRBD1
J: TRBJ1-5
V: TRBV18
size: few
DNA: TGTGCCAGCTCGCGGGACAGATATCAGCCCCAGCATTTT
CDR3: CASSRDRYQPQHF

D: .
J: TRBJ2-3
V: TRBV12-3/TRBV12-4
size: .
DNA: TGTGCCAGCAGTTCAACACCGGCGGGCCCTAGCACAGATACGCAGTATTTT
CDR3: CASSSTPAGPSTDTQYF

D: TRBD2
J: TRBJ2-5
V: TRBV18
size: .
DNA: TGTGCCAGCTCACCAGGGCGACTAGCGGACCAAGAGACCCAGTACTTC
CDR3: CASSPGRLADQETQYF

D: TRBD2
J: TRBJ2-2
V: TRBV12-3/TRBV12-4
size: .
DNA: TGTGCCAGCAGTTCTACAGCGGGAGGGAAGGTCGGGGAGCTGTTTTTT
CDR3: CASSSTAGGKVGELFF

D: TRBD2
J: TRBJ2-1
V: TRBV12-5
size: few
DNA: TGTGCTAGTGGAGACCGAATAGCGGGTTCCTACGATGAGCAGTTCTTC
CDR3: CASGDRIAGSYDEQFF

D: .
J: TRBJ2-1
V: TRBV3-1
size: .
DNA: TGTGCCAGCAGCCAAGGGCAGAAGTCCTATGAGCAGTTCTTC
CDR3: CASSQGQKSYEQFF

D: .
J: TRBJ1-5
V: TRBV28
size: .
DNA: TGTGCCACCTCCCGGGGGCGGGGCAATCAGCCCCAGCATTTT
CDR3: CATSRGRGNQPQHF

D: .
J: TRBJ2-7
V: TRBV20-1
size: many
DNA: TGCAGTGCTAGTTACGGTCTGGACGAGCAGTACTTC
CDR3: CSASYGLDEQYF

D: .
J: TRBJ2-1
V: TRBV2
size: few
DNA: TGTGCCAGCAGCGCGGACGATTCCTACAATGAGCAGTTCTTC
CDR3: CASSADDSYNEQFF

D: .
J: TRBJ2-4
V: TRBV6-6
size: many
DNA: TGTGCCAGTTCCGGGATTCTAGCCAAAAACATTCAGTACTTC
CDR3: CASSGILAKNIQYF

D: .
J: TRBJ2-1
V: TRBV5-1
size: .
DNA: TGCGCCAGCAGCCCCGACTTGAATGAGCAGTTCTTC
CDR3: CASSPDLNEQFF

D: .
J: TRBJ1-1
V: TRBV30
size: .
DNA: TGTGCCTGGAGTAGTGGGCGGAACACTGAAGCTTTCTTT
CDR3: CAWSSGRNTEAFF

D: .
J: TRBJ2-3
V: TRBV4-2
size: many
DNA: TGTGCCAGCAGCCAAGATCACAGCACAGATACGCAGTATTTT
CDR3: CASSQDHSTDTQYF

D: TRBD2
J: TRBJ2-3
V: TRBV7-2
size: .
DNA: TGTGCCAGCAACTTACGTTGGACTAGCGGGAGGGGCACAGATACGCAGTATTTT
CDR3: CASNLRWTSGRGTDTQYF

D: .
J: TRBJ2-2
V: TRBV18
size: .
DNA: TGTGCCAGCTCACCACGTCGGCAGATTAGCGGGGAGCTGTTTTTT
CDR3: CASSPRRQISGELFF

D: .
J: TRBJ1-2
V: TRBV7-3
size: .
DNA: TGTGCCAGCAGCTTAATTGTTGGGGGCGGCTACACCTTC
CDR3: CASSLIVGGGYTF

D: TRBD2
J: TRBJ2-5
V: TRBV7-9
size: .
DNA: TGTGCCAGCAGTCCCCCATCGGGAGGGACCCAGTACTTC
CDR3: CASSPPSGGTQYF

D: TRBD2
J: TRBJ2-1
V: TRBV7-9
size: .
DNA: TGTGCCAGCAGCACTCCCCCATGGACTAGCGGGAGTTCGAATGAGCAGTTCTTC
CDR3: CASSTPPWTSGSSNEQFF

D: .
J: TRBJ2-3
V: TRBV20-1
size: .
DNA: TGCAGTGCTAGAGATCCCCGGGGTTACACAGATACGCAGTATTTT
CDR3: CSARDPRGYTDTQYF

D: TRBD2
J: TRBJ2-5
V: TRBV9
size: .
DNA: TGTGCCAGCAGCGTAGCTTACGGGGGGGAAGTGACCCAGTACTTC
CDR3: CASSVAYGGEVTQYF

D: .
J: TRBJ2-1
V: TRBV20-1
size: .
DNA: TGCAGTGCTAGAGACGGAGGGGCCAGCTCCTGCAATGAGCAGTTCTTC
CDR3: CSARDGGASSCNEQFF

D: TRBD2
J: TRBJ2-3
V: TRBV5-1
size: few
DNA: TGCGCCAGCAGCTTGTTACTAGCGGGAGGTGCTAGCACAGATACGCAGTATTTT
CDR3: CASSLLLAGGASTDTQYF

D: .
J: TRBJ2-3
V: TRBV6-5
size: many
DNA: TGTGCCAGCAGTTACTCGAACCCGACAGATACGCAGTATTTT
CDR3: CASSYSNPTDTQYF

D: TRBD2
J: TRBJ2-3
V: TRBV7-2
size: .
DNA: TGTGCCAGCAGGCAGCGGGGGAGCACAGATACGCAGTATTTT
CDR3: CASRQRGSTDTQYF

D: .
J: TRBJ2-2
V: TRBV27
size: few
DNA: TGTGCCAGACAAACCGTAACAGGGCTACCGAACACCGGGGAGCTGTTTTTT
CDR3: CARQTVTGLPNTGELFF

D: .
J: TRBJ2-3
V: TRBV5-1
size: .
DNA: TGCGCCAGCAGCAGTACTCAACCGGGCCTACAAGGATATACGCGGTATTTT
CDR3: CASSSTQPGLQGYTRYF

D: TRBD1
J: TRBJ1-1
V: TRBV5-1
size: .
DNA: TGCGCCAGCAGCACGGGACAGGTACACACTGAAGCTTTCTTT
CDR3: CASSTGQVHTEAFF

D: TRBD1
J: TRBJ2-3
V: TRBV7-2
size: few
DNA: TGTGCCAGCAGCCGAGCAGGGACAGGGGGACCAGATACGCAGTATTTT
CDR3: CASSRAGTGGPDTQYF

D: TRBD1
J: TRBJ2-1
V: TRBV12-3/TRBV12-4
size: few
DNA: TGTGCCAGCAGTTCAGACAGGGGGCAGACGAATGAGCAGTTCTTC
CDR3: CASSSDRGQTNEQFF

D: .
J: TRBJ2-7
V: TRBV29-1
size: many
DNA: TGCAGCGTTGAAGATCGGAGGGTCCCCTACGAGCAGTACTTC
CDR3: CSVEDRRVPYEQYF